The clone carrying this T cell receptor (beta chain) was seen a few times. Its cognate antigen is unknown. The record originates from a study of beta chain features in type 1 diabetes. As every portion of the isolated RNA was reverse transcribed, the sequencing read expressed TCRB transcripts. Repertoires were generated with immunoSEQ multiplex PCR, while TCRdb's copy carries only in-frame clones and drops some. The table records some 900,000 clones, under 20% of them present only once. Trimming removed 5 bases at V and 3 bases at J, with 10 bases between. The CDR3 has 13 residues. Looked up from germline, CDR1 is SGHRS and CDR2 is YFSETQ. Sorting of CD4+ naive, central memory, regulatory and stem cell-like memory cells was performed via CD45RO/CCR7/CD25/CD127/CD95/CD27. General observations from the study: At VDJ recombination sites, type 1 diabetes patients had fewer insertions and more deleted nucleotides.

This TCR was recovered from a woman younger than 30 in good health. The sample comprised naive CD4+ T cells from blood. V usage is TRBV5-1 and J usage is TRBJ2-3; D is undetermined. The CDR3 DNA reads as TGCGCCAGCAGACAGACGGTTACAGATACGCAGTATTTT. Its translation is CASRQTVTDTQYF.